One and the same sample provided the 21 T cell receptor beta chains below, sequenced in a study of OX40 agonist ivuxolimab in advanced cancers. TCRdb's table, derived via immunoSEQ multiplex PCR, lists solely in-frame clones and lacks some. The data contain approximately 80,000 clones, around 87% of them singletons. This specimen was CD4+ or CD8+ T cells sorted from blood, taken in a trial of the OX40 agonist ivuxolimab. These receptors originate from an adult with an advanced solid tumor such as melanoma, head and neck, liver or kidney cancer.

This chain connects TRBV7-2 to TRBJ2-3; 10 nucleotides match TRBD2. The germline gives CDR1 SGHTA, CDR2 FQGNSA. The V segment lost 6 bases and the J segment 2 bases; nucleotides outside the gene matches: 5. The CDR3 sequence is 15 residues long. CDR3 protein: CASSRTSGFTDTQYF. In nucleotides, the CDR3 is TGTGCCAGCAGTCGGACTAGCGGATTCACAGATACGCAGTATTTT. The variable domain in full, completed from reference TRBV7-2 and TRBJ2-3, reads GAGVSQSPSNKVTEKGKDVELRCDPISGHTALYWYRQSLGQGLEFLIYFQGNSAPDKSGLPSDRFSAERTGGSVSTLTIQRTQQEDSAVYLCASSRTSGFTDTQYFGPGTRLTVL.

The V gene is TRBV6-5, the J gene TRBJ1-2, with D possibly being TRBD1 (6 bases). The CDR3 loop spans 13 amino acids. V lost 7 bases to trimming and J lost 1 base, with 10 bases between them. Germline V gives CDR1 MNHEY, CDR2 SVGAGI. This CDR3 is CASTDRSNYGYTF. The CDR3 coding sequence is TGTGCCAGCACCGACAGGAGTAACTATGGCTACACCTTC.

With regard to this clone: This same CDR3 is encoded by further DNA sequences in the sample. V usage is TRBV5-1 and J usage is TRBJ2-7; TRBD1 matches at 12 bases. This CDR3 comprises 16 residues. V dropped 4 bases and J dropped 3; count of bases not matched to a gene: 8. CDR1 and CDR2 (germline): SGHRS, YFSETQ. The CDR3: CASSTQGQGAFYEQYF. CDR3 sequence (DNA): TGCGCCAGCAGCACTCAGGGACAGGGGGCTTTCTACGAGCAGTACTTC.

This chain links TRBV9 with TRBJ1-1; no clear D gene. Per germline, CDR1 SGDLS and CDR2 YYNGEE. V lost 5 bases to trimming and J lost 5 bases, with 13 bases between them. The CDR3 runs to 13 residues. The CDR3: CASSFKFGTEAFF. The CDR3 DNA is TGTGCCAGCAGTTTCAAGTTTGGGACTGAAGCTTTCTTT.

This chain uses TRBV7-9 with TRBJ2-1; TRBD2 matches at 14 bases. Per the germline V gene, CDR1 is SEHNR and CDR2 is FQNEAQ (reference sequence). The V gene end was trimmed by 7 bases and the J gene end by 7 bases; junction bases not matched to a gene: 3. The CDR3 extends over 14 amino acids. Here the CDR3 reads CASTRTSGRNEQFF. CDR3 sequence (DNA): TGTGCCAGCACCCGGACTAGCGGGAGGAATGAGCAGTTCTTC.

The V gene is TRBV14, the J gene TRBJ2-2; D perhaps matches TRBD2 (6 bases). Trimming left V 1 base short and J 4 bases short, with 7 bases between. Per the germline V gene, CDR1 is SGHDN and CDR2 is FVKESK. CDR3 size: 14 residues. The CDR3 here is CASSQGRGTGELFF. As DNA, the CDR3 is TGTGCCAGCAGCCAAGGGCGGGGCACCGGGGAGCTGTTTTTT. The whole variable domain, remainder taken from reference TRBV14 and TRBJ2-2, is EAGVTQFPSHSVIEKGQTVTLRCDPISGHDNLYWYRRVMGKEIKFLLHFVKESKQDESGMPNNRFLAERTGGTYSTLKVQPAELEDSGVYFCASSQGRGTGELFFGEGSRLTVL.

This chain uses TRBV2 with TRBJ2-1; 9 nucleotides align to TRBD1. Trimming removed 6 bases from V and 1 base from J; junction bases left unmatched: 4. Germline V CDR1 and CDR2: SNHLY, FYNNEI. CDR3 length: 15 amino acids. The CDR3 protein is CASSRGQGSYNEQFF. CDR3 nucleotide sequence: TGTGCCAGCAGCCGAGGACAGGGGTCCTACAATGAGCAGTTCTTC.

The J gene is TRBJ2-3, the V gene TRBV19; 10 nucleotides agree with TRBD1. Germline CDR1 is LNHDA and CDR2 is SQIVND (reference sequence). V shed 5 bases, J shed 4 bases, and the junction held 3 bases outside the gene matches. The CDR3 spans 14 residues. CDR3 nucleotide sequence: TGTGCCAGTAGTCGGACAGGGGGGTCAGATACGCAGTATTTT. Protein sequence: CASSRTGGSDTQYF. Full variable domain (rest looked up from reference TRBV19 and TRBJ2-3): DGGITQSPKYLFRKEGQNVTLSCEQNLNHDAMYWYRQDPGQGLRLIYYSQIVNDFQKGDIAEGYSVSREKKESFPLTVTSAQKNPTAFYLCASSRTGGSDTQYFGPGTRLTVL.

This rearrangement joins TRBV11-2 to TRBJ2-1; D unclear. Per the germline V gene, CDR1 is SGHAT and CDR2 is FQNNGV. V lost 1 base and J 7 bases, leaving 11 bases between the germline ends. The CDR3 spans 14 residues. CDR3 sequence reads: CASSLATAGNEQFF. The CDR3 DNA sequence: TGTGCCAGCAGCTTAGCCACCGCCGGGAATGAGCAGTTCTTC.

The chain recombines TRBV4-3 with TRBJ2-1; the D gene is possibly TRBD1 (6 bases). In germline, CDR1 is LGHNA, CDR2 YSLEER. V lost 0 bases, J lost 2 bases, and 17 bases lay in between. This CDR3 is 18 amino acids long. CDR3 nucleotide sequence: TGCGCCAGCAGCCAAGAGGGGGCCAATATCGGGCCCTACAATGAGCAGTTCTTC. Residues: CASSQEGANIGPYNEQFF.

V usage is TRBV19 and J usage is TRBJ2-5; possible D gene TRBD1, 5 bases. V lost 1 base and J 2 bases, leaving 14 bases between the germline ends. CDR1 and CDR2 (germline): LNHDA, SQIVND (reference sequence). There are 16 residues in the CDR3. CDR3 region: CASSIGTGPKQETQYF. The CDR3 region has the DNA TGTGCCAGTAGTATAGGTACAGGCCCAAAACAAGAGACCCAGTACTTC.

The rearrangement uses TRBV5-4 and TRBJ2-1, with TRBD2 identical over 9 bases. Germline CDR1 and CDR2: SGHNT and YYREEE (reference sequence). The CDR3 has 15 residues. J was trimmed by 8 bases and V by 4 bases; bases with no gene match: 10. Written as DNA, the CDR3 is TGTGCCAGCAGCCTCGAGGGACTAGCTACCGATGAGCAGTTCTTC. Its protein product is CASSLEGLATDEQFF.

The chain carries TRBV28 and TRBJ1-1; D remains unclear. The CDR3 is 15 residues long. The germline gives CDR1 MDHEN, CDR2 SYDVKM. The V and J ends lost 3 bases and 0 bases respectively, with 11 bases between them. DNA of the CDR3: TGTGCCAGCAGTTTCCTCTCTAGATTGAACACTGAAGCTTTCTTT. Its translation: CASSFLSRLNTEAFF.

The chain is built from TRBV5-4 and TRBJ2-5; 11 nucleotides match TRBD1. Per germline, CDR1 SGHNT and CDR2 YYREEE (reference sequence). The CDR3 totals 15 residues. V was pared by 4 bases and J by 3 bases, with 5 bases of the junction left unmatched. The CDR3 region is CASSPRTGGEETQYF. The CDR3 coding sequence is TGTGCCAGCAGCCCACGGACAGGGGGCGAAGAGACCCAGTACTTC.

This clone appeared a few times. The CDR3 protein is CASSLGAGLSYEQYF. The CDR3 DNA sequence: TGCGCCAGCAGCTTGGGAGCGGGACTCTCCTACGAGCAGTACTTC. This chain connects TRBV5-1 to TRBJ2-7; 7 bases agree with TRBD2. Looked up from germline, CDR1 is SGHRS and CDR2 is YFSETQ. After removal of 0 bases from V and 0 bases from J, the junction contained 3 bases not matched to a gene. The CDR3 consists of 15 residues.

This chain connects TRBV28 to TRBJ2-7; 9 bases line up with TRBD1. Germline trimming cut 1 base from V and 9 bases from J; bases unmatched to any gene: 13. Germline CDR1 is MDHEN and CDR2 is SYDVKM. The CDR3 is 16 amino acids. The CDR3: CASSLYWGDREPGQYF. In DNA, the CDR3 is TGTGCCAGCAGTTTATATTGGGGGGACAGGGAGCCTGGGCAGTACTTC.

The chain uses TRBV2 and TRBJ2-7; D uncertain. CDR3 length equals 14 residues. In germline, CDR1 is SNHLY, CDR2 FYNNEI. Trimming took off 7 bases at V and 0 bases at J, with 13 bases between the two ends. CDR3 protein: CASTGWTDSYEQYF. The CDR3, as DNA: TGTGCCAGCACCGGCTGGACGGACTCCTACGAGCAGTACTTC.

This chain joins TRBV19 and TRBJ2-5; D gene unclear. The CDR3 extends over 14 amino acids. Per germline, CDR1 LNHDA and CDR2 SQIVND (reference sequence). V was trimmed by 5 bases and J by 5 bases, leaving 15 bases between them. The CDR3 here is CASSLVPGGETQYF. CDR3 coding DNA: TGTGCCAGTAGTCTTGTTCCGGGCGGTGAGACCCAGTACTTC.

This rearrangement joins TRBV21-1 to TRBJ1-5; no check of the table's D call, TRBD1, against the DNA was made. TRBV21-1 is classified as a pseudogene. This CDR3 is 16 amino acids long. CDR3 residues: CASSKDRGRKYQPQHF. The CDR3 DNA is TGTGCCAGCAGCAAGGACAGGGGAAGGAAGTATCAGCCCCAGCATTTT.

This chain links TRBV10-3 with TRBJ1-6; 7 positions match TRBD1. J gave up 8 bases and V 6 bases, and 7 bases lay outside the gene matches. Germline V lookup: CDR1 ENHRY, CDR2 SYGVKD. The CDR3 is 14 residues long. The CDR3 protein is CAISRGTSDSPLHF. The CDR3 nucleotides read TGTGCCATCAGCAGGGGGACTTCCGATTCACCCCTCCACTTT.

The chain carries TRBV11-3 and TRBJ2-1; a weak D match, TRBD2 (7 bases). V shed 5 bases and J shed 10 bases, with 18 bases lying between them. The germline V gene has CDR1 SGHNT and CDR2 YENEEA. CDR3 length equals 14 residues. CDR3 residues: CASSPFGGAGEQFF. The CDR3 region has the DNA TGTGCCAGCAGCCCGTTTGGGGGGGCTGGGGAGCAGTTCTTC.